This entry features one T cell receptor beta chain sequence. Antigen unknown. Measured with immunoSEQ multiplex PCR; TCRdb has only the in-frame clones, and not every one. Of hundreds of thousands of clones listed, more than 75% are singletons. For unsorted samples, genomic DNA was extracted from tens of millions of PBMCs. The data are from a study of shared clonotypes between healthy human individuals. Study as a whole: A few men and a couple of women, aged 18 to 49, were donors.

General observations from the study: Deeper or shallower sequencing was expected to change how clonotypes are shared among donors.

Germline lookup yields CDR1 MNHNS and CDR2 SASEGT. CDR3 length: 18 residues. Trimming at V came to 0 bases and at J to 6 bases, leaving 13 bases not matched to a gene. This TCR was sampled from a middle-aged woman in good health. Some clones in this sample may be carry-over from other donors' samples. Sequenced: PBMCs. The chain employs TRBV6-1 and TRBJ1-5; TRBD1 agrees at 8 bases. In DNA, the CDR3 is TGTGCCAGCAGTGAAGCGACTGGGCAGGGGGCGCCCGGTCAGCCCCAGCATTTT. Translation: CASSEATGQGAPGQPQHF.